Presented here are 25 T cell receptor beta chains from one specimen sequenced in a study of T cells after yellow fever vaccination. TCRdb ran MiXCR on the 5' RACE reads and lists one entry per CDR3 protein. Here the sample spans nearly 350,000 distinct CDR3 sequences, approximately 8% being singletons. The sequencing used PBMCs, collected about 49 days after the first yellow fever vaccination. The receptors here all came from a man younger than 35 who received the YFV17D yellow fever vaccine.

This chain joins TRBV12-3 or TRBV12-4 and TRBJ1-5; D gene ambiguous. This CDR3 has 17 residues. V lost 2 bases to trimming and J lost 0 bases, with 14 bases between them. The DNA for the CDR3 is TGTGCCAGCAGTTTAAGGGCTGGGCTCGATAGCAATCAGCCCCAGCATTTT. Translated: CASSLRAGLDSNQPQHF.

The chain couples TRBV5-1 to TRBJ1-2; the D is unclear. Trimming took off 3 bases at V and 1 base at J, with 10 bases between the two ends. There are 14 residues in the CDR3. Per germline, CDR1 SGHRS and CDR2 YFSETQ. The CDR3 sequence is CASSSEPVNYGYTF. Here the CDR3 DNA reads TGCGCCAGCAGCTCCGAGCCAGTTAACTATGGCTACACCTTC.

Concerning this clonotype itself: A read error may be the cause here, since a much bigger clone is one base away. The CDR3 carries no conserved terminal phenylalanine or tryptophan, so it likely arises from a read error. CDR3 sequence: CASSWSGGEAGELFY. The CDR3 DNA reads as TGCGCCAGCAGCTGGTCAGGAGGGGAAGCCGGGGAGCTGTTTTAT. The genes are TRBV5-1 and TRBJ2-2; D possibly corresponds to TRBD2 (6 bases). CDR3 length: 15 residues. V was shortened by 3 bases and J by 6 bases, with 15 bases between the two germline ends. Germline V gene data show CDR1 as SGHRS and CDR2 as YFSETQ.

Only a few counts were recorded for this clonotype. The chain employs TRBV7-6 and TRBJ1-2; the D gene is possibly TRBD1 (5 bases). Trimming shortened V by 11 bases and J by 5 bases, and 21 bases separated the two germline ends. Germline values: CDR1 SGHVS, CDR2 FNYEAQ. The CDR3 contains 14 residues. This CDR3 reads CASSGTDITYGYTF. The DNA of the CDR3 is TGTGCCTCCTCCGGGACGGATATTACTTATGGCTACACCTTC.

The genes are TRBV7-9 and TRBJ1-5; the D is unclear. The V end was cut by 2 bases, the J end by 7 bases, with 12 bases between. CDR3 length: 14 amino acids. CDR1 and CDR2 from the germline V gene are SEHNR and FQNEAQ (reference sequence). CDR3 sequence reads: CASSLLGLHQPQHF. CDR3 DNA: TGTGCCAGCAGCTTATTGGGTTTACACCAGCCCCAGCATTTT.

This clonotype was counted between two and nine times. The rearrangement uses TRBV28 and TRBJ2-1; TRBD1 might be the D (6 bases). CDR1 and CDR2 (germline): MDHEN, SYDVKM. V gave up 7 bases and J gave up 0 bases, with 16 bases separating them. The CDR3 length is 16 residues. CDR3 sequence reads: CASTTQQGYSYNEQFF. The CDR3 DNA follows: TGTGCCAGCACCACCCAACAGGGATACTCCTACAATGAGCAGTTCTTC.

J is TRBJ2-3 and V is TRBV10-3; 10 nucleotides match TRBD1. Trimming cost V 4 bases and J 4 bases; bases outside gene matches: 8. CDR1 is ENHRY and CDR2 is SYGVKD in the germline V gene. This CDR3 comprises 16 residues. The CDR3: CAISVRRQGASDTQYF. As DNA, the CDR3 is TGTGCCATCAGTGTCCGGAGACAGGGGGCCTCAGATACGCAGTATTTT.

This clonotype occurred a few times. V and J are TRBV6-1 and TRBJ2-3; D is undetermined. The CDR3 spans 14 residues. Trimming left V 7 bases short and J 2 bases short, with 13 bases between. Germline CDR1 MNHNS, CDR2 SASEGT. The DNA for the CDR3 is TGTGCCAGCAATAGTGGGTCAGTCACAGATACGCAGTATTTT. Its translation: CASNSGSVTDTQYF.

This clonotype was counted only a few times. The rearrangement uses TRBV4-3 and TRBJ2-1; D is undetermined. The CDR3 loop spans 16 amino acids. CDR1 and CDR2 (germline): LGHNA, YSLEER. Trimming pared 2 bases from V and 0 bases from J, leaving 11 bases between. The chain's CDR3 is CASSQSPPPSYNEQFF. The CDR3 DNA sequence: TGCGCCAGCAGCCAAAGCCCACCTCCCTCCTACAATGAGCAGTTCTTC.

The sample holds many counts of this clonotype. The V gene is TRBV4-2, the J gene TRBJ2-7; tentatively, D is TRBD2 (7 bases). Germline values: CDR1 LGHNA, CDR2 YNFKEQ. V lost 0 bases and J lost 3, with 21 bases in between. The CDR3 is made up of 18 amino acids. This CDR3 is CASSQDLRTGGQYYEQYF. CDR3 sequence (DNA): TGTGCCAGCAGCCAAGATCTTCGGACGGGGGGCCAGTACTACGAGCAGTACTTC.

This clonotype showed up many times. The CDR3: CASNLDKGHYNEQFF. For the CDR3, the DNA is TGTGCCAGCAACCTTGATAAGGGACATTACAATGAGCAGTTCTTC. The chain recombines TRBV7-9 with TRBJ2-1, with D possibly matching TRBD1 (6 bases). V shed 7 bases and J shed 4 bases, with 17 bases lying between them. CDR1 and CDR2 (germline): SEHNR, FQNEAQ (reference sequence). CDR3 size: 15 residues.

The chain links TRBV5-1 to TRBJ2-7, with D maybe TRBD1 (6 bases). V lost 5 bases, J lost 0 bases, and 21 bases lay in between. Germline lookup yields CDR1 SGHRS and CDR2 YFSETQ. The CDR3 covers 17 residues. The CDR3 loop reads CASRGQTSDAHSYEQYV. Written as DNA, the CDR3 is TGCGCCAGCAGAGGACAGACCTCGGACGCACACTCCTACGAGCAGTACGTC.

The V gene is TRBV6-1, the J gene TRBJ2-1; possibly TRBD1 or TRBD2 for D (6 bases each). CDR3 length: 15 residues. Germline V gene lookup returns CDR1 MNHNS and CDR2 SASEGT. V lost 5 bases and J lost 8, with 19 bases in between. The chain's CDR3 is CASSRGVGGTYEQFF. DNA for the CDR3: TGTGCCAGCAGTCGGGGAGTCGGCGGGACATATGAGCAGTTCTTC.

This clonotype was counted only a few times. The rearrangement joins TRBV20-1 to TRBJ2-7; a weak D match, TRBD1 (6 bases). CDR1 DFQATT and CDR2 SNEGSKA come from the germline V gene (reference sequence). V was clipped by 4 bases and J by 0 bases, with 13 bases between them. The CDR3 sequence is 14 residues long. The CDR3, as DNA: TGCAGTGCTATTTGGACAGCTTACTCCTACGAGCAGTACTTC. Residues: CSAIWTAYSYEQYF.

This clonotype has ten or more counts. V is TRBV29-1 and J is TRBJ2-1; D gene uncertain. The CDR3 covers 12 residues. Germline values: CDR1 SQVTM, CDR2 ANQGSEA. V was trimmed by 4 bases and J by 6 bases, leaving 10 bases between them. The CDR3 is CSVGFMGNEQFF. CDR3 DNA sequence: TGCAGCGTTGGTTTTATGGGCAATGAGCAGTTCTTC.

This clonotype came up a few times. The rearrangement links TRBV7-9 to TRBJ1-1; D may be TRBD1 (6 bases). Per the germline V gene, CDR1 is SEHNR and CDR2 is FQNEAQ (reference sequence). V dropped 0 bases and J dropped 8 bases, with 7 bases sitting between them. This CDR3 spans 12 amino acids. The CDR3 DNA reads as TGTGCCAGCAGCTTAGCACAGGGAGAAGCTTTCTTT. It is translated as CASSLAQGEAFF.

This clonotype was picked up many times. This CDR3 is CASSPPGTSWAEQFF. Written as DNA, the CDR3 is TGTGCCAGCAGCCCCCCCGGGACTAGCTGGGCTGAGCAGTTCTTC. The chain couples TRBV9 to TRBJ2-1, with 9 bases that match TRBD2. CDR1 and CDR2 from the germline V gene are SGDLS and YYNGEE. The CDR3 length is 15 residues. V dropped 4 bases and J dropped 9; count of bases not matched to a gene: 11.

In its sample, this clonotype was seen a few times. The chain employs TRBV20-1 and TRBJ2-7; D unclear. With 1 base removed from V and 0 bases from J, the gap between germline ends came to 4 bases. From germline, CDR1 is DFQATT and CDR2 SNEGSKA (reference sequence). The CDR3 has 12 residues. The CDR3: CSARGLSYEQYF. Written as DNA, the CDR3 is TGCAGTGCTAGAGGTCTCTCCTACGAGCAGTACTTC.

The rearrangement uses TRBV5-1 and TRBJ1-4, with D unclear. Per germline, CDR1 SGHRS and CDR2 YFSETQ. V was cut by 0 bases and J by 8 bases, with 14 bases left in between. The CDR3 contains 15 residues. This CDR3 reads CASSLDGRVGEKLFF. The CDR3 bases are TGCGCCAGCAGCTTGGATGGCCGGGTAGGGGAAAAACTGTTTTTT.

This clonotype appeared many times. The V gene is TRBV6-2 or TRBV6-3, the J gene TRBJ1-4; D is undetermined. Deletions cut 5 bases from V and 6 bases from J, with 7 bases between. CDR1 and CDR2 from the germline V gene are MNHEY and SVGEGT. There are 12 residues in the CDR3. CDR3 loop: CASSPGDEKLFF. DNA for the CDR3: TGTGCCAGCAGTCCCGGGGATGAAAAACTGTTTTTT.

This clonotype showed up just a few times. The genes are TRBV7-2 and TRBJ1-5; possibly TRBD1 for D (6 bases). Germline V gene sequence: CDR1 SGHTA, CDR2 FQGNSA. The length of the CDR3 is 16 residues. V dropped 1 base and J dropped 5 bases, with 15 bases sitting between them. The CDR3 DNA reads as TGTGCCAGCAGCTTAGGCGTCGGGGGCGAGGATCAGCCCCAGCATTTT. Its translation is CASSLGVGGEDQPQHF.

This clonotype came up many times. The V gene is TRBV13, the J gene TRBJ2-3; D is ambiguous. CDR3 length: 11 amino acids. V was clipped by 2 bases and J by 13 bases, with 10 bases between them. Germline CDR1 is PRHDT and CDR2 is FYEKMQ (reference sequence). The DNA for the CDR3 is TGTGCCAGCAGCTTAAATGGTCCGGAGTATTTT. It is translated as CASSLNGPEYF. Variable domain in full (rest from reference TRBV13 and TRBJ2-3): AAGVIQSPRHLIKEKRETATLKCYPIPRHDTVYWYQQGPGQDPQFLISFYEKMQSDKGSIPDRFSAQQFSDYHSELNMSSLELGDSALYFCASSLNGPEYFGPGTRLTVL.

This sequence joins TRBV19 and TRBJ2-1; 10 nucleotides agree with TRBD1. The CDR3 has 13 residues. Germline CDR1 and CDR2: LNHDA and SQIVND (reference sequence). V dropped 8 bases and J dropped 4; count of bases not matched to a gene: 2. CDR3 amino acids: CASGDRGYNEQFF. Here the CDR3 DNA reads TGTGCCAGTGGGGACAGGGGATACAATGAGCAGTTCTTC.

V gene TRBV5-4 combines with J gene TRBJ2-3, with TRBD1 matching over 8 bases. This CDR3 is 16 amino acids long. CDR1 SGHNT and CDR2 YYREEE come from the germline V gene (reference sequence). V dropped 7 bases and J dropped 3; count of bases not matched to a gene: 13. CDR3 amino acids: CASWSPGQESTDTQYF. The CDR3 DNA reads TGTGCCAGCTGGAGCCCGGGACAGGAATCGACAGATACGCAGTATTTT.

There are many counts of this clonotype. The chain links TRBV5-1 to TRBJ1-4, with a tentative D call TRBD1 (5 bases). The germline V and J ends were trimmed by 4 bases and 1 base, with 8 bases remaining between them. From germline, CDR1 is SGHRS and CDR2 YFSETQ. The CDR3 is 14 amino acids. The CDR3 nucleotides read TGCGCCAGCAGCCGAGGGGTAACTAATGAAAAACTGTTTTTT. As protein: CASSRGVTNEKLFF.